The next 28 T cell receptor beta chains were all read from a single sample in a study of control samples from healthy donors and cancer patients. This table comes from immunoSEQ multiplex PCR, and its TCRdb copy is limited to in-frame clones, with some not included. The data contain tens of thousands of clones, approximately 90% of them singletons. The sequencing sample was made of PBMCs. Source of these receptors: an older woman with head and neck cancer.

V usage is TRBV7-2 and J usage is TRBJ2-7; D gene uncertain. Germline CDR1 and CDR2: SGHTA and FQGNSA. CDR3 length: 12 amino acids. Trimming removed 1 base from V and 6 bases from J, with 7 bases in between. CDR3 nucleotides: TGTGCCAGCAGCTTAGGTGTGGGCGAGCAGTACTTC. It yields the protein CASSLGVGEQYF.

The rearrangement uses TRBV5-5 and TRBJ1-2; D call uncertain. V lost 4 bases, J lost 4 bases, and 14 bases lay in between. The CDR3 length is 14 residues. CDR1 and CDR2 from the germline V gene are SGHKS and YYEKEE (reference sequence). The CDR3 protein is CASSPPTAGYGYTF. The CDR3, as DNA: TGTGCCAGCAGCCCACCAACGGCAGGCTATGGCTACACCTTC.

The chain recombines TRBV11-2 with TRBJ2-7; D not certain. V was shortened by 0 bases and J by 4 bases, with 7 bases between the two germline ends. The CDR3 is 13 amino acids. In germline, CDR1 is SGHAT, CDR2 FQNNGV. The chain's CDR3 is CASSLDSRYEQYF. The CDR3 DNA follows: TGTGCCAGCAGCTTAGATAGCAGGTACGAGCAGTACTTC.

A word on this clone: An end of the junction differs from the germline gene, which may be a read error. V usage is TRBV28 and J usage is TRBJ1-5; tentatively, D is TRBD1 (5 bases). Germline V gives CDR1 MDHEN, CDR2 SYDVKM. The CDR3 is 15 residues long. This CDR3 is CASSLGALGKQPQHF. As DNA, the CDR3 is TGTGCCAGCAGTTTAGGGGCCTTAGGCAAACAGCCCCAGCATTTT.

The J gene is TRBJ1-4, the V gene TRBV21-1; the listed D gene, TRBD1, was not tested against the DNA. TRBV21-1 is a documented pseudogene. The CDR3 extends over 16 amino acids. The CDR3 region is CASTLGPSGENEKLFF. CDR3 DNA sequence: TGTGCCAGCACCTTGGGGCCCAGTGGTGAGAATGAAAAACTGTTTTTT.

The chain links TRBV10-3 to TRBJ2-2; the D call may be TRBD1 or TRBD2 (7 bases each). V was shortened by 6 bases and J by 1 base, with 15 bases between the two germline ends. Germline CDR1 and CDR2: ENHRY and SYGVKD. This CDR3 contains 16 residues. Here the CDR3 reads CAISYRGLQNTGELFF. CDR3 coding DNA: TGTGCCATCAGCTACAGGGGACTACAGAACACCGGGGAGCTGTTTTTT.

This clone was seen a handful of times. The rearrangement joins TRBV29-1 to TRBJ2-1; D might be TRBD1 or TRBD2, each matching 5 bases. V was shortened by 7 bases and J by 3 bases, with 13 bases between the two germline ends. The CDR3 is 13 amino acids. CDR1 and CDR2 from the germline V gene are SQVTM and ANQGSEA. The DNA of the CDR3 is TGCAGCGCCCGGGGCACTGTCTACAATGAGCAGTTCTTC. It translates to CSARGTVYNEQFF.

The chain employs TRBV5-1 and TRBJ2-7; TRBD1 aligns across 10 bases. CDR1 and CDR2 from the germline V gene are SGHRS and YFSETQ. The CDR3 loop spans 16 amino acids. V lost 5 bases and J lost 2; bases outside the gene matches: 10. The CDR3 bases are TGCGCCAGCAGACGACAACGAGGGACAGGGGCCTACGAGCAGTACTTC. This translates into CASRRQRGTGAYEQYF.

This sequence joins TRBV6-5 and TRBJ1-1; maybe TRBD1 (5 bases). Germline assignment: CDR1 MNHEY and CDR2 SVGAGI. CDR3 length: 15 amino acids. Trimming took 5 bases from V and 0 from J, leaving 13 bases between them. The CDR3 spells CASSPPRQMNTEAFF. CDR3 in DNA: TGTGCCAGCAGTCCCCCCCGACAGATGAACACTGAAGCTTTCTTT.

The rearrangement uses TRBV28 and TRBJ2-4, with D hard to call. This CDR3 is built from 17 residues. With 5 bases removed from V and 4 bases from J, the gap between germline ends came to 21 bases. Germline V gene lookup returns CDR1 MDHEN and CDR2 SYDVKM. The chain's CDR3 is CASSKTTGRHLKNIQYF. The CDR3 nucleotides are TGTGCCAGCAGTAAAACAACCGGACGTCATCTTAAAAACATTCAGTACTTC.

The gene calls are TRBV6-5 and TRBJ1-2; no definite D call. V dropped 9 bases and J dropped 5 bases, with 13 bases sitting between them. In germline, CDR1 is MNHEY, CDR2 SVGAGI. CDR3 length: 12 amino acids. The CDR3 loop reads CASRRSGYGYTF. The DNA of the CDR3 is TGTGCCAGTAGGAGGTCGGGGTATGGCTACACCTTC.

The chain is built from TRBV5-6 and TRBJ1-1; TRBD1 is a possible D gene (5 bases). Trimming took off 2 bases at V and 5 bases at J, with 10 bases between the two ends. Germline V gives CDR1 SGHDT, CDR2 YYEEEE. The CDR3 length is 13 residues. CDR3: CASSFGGFTEAFF. The CDR3 nucleotides are TGTGCCAGCAGCTTCGGGGGGTTTACTGAAGCTTTCTTT.

This clone was counted between two and nine times. The rearrangement uses TRBV10-3 and TRBJ2-7; no firm D call. The V gene lost 11 bases and the J gene lost 0 bases, with 17 bases spanning the gap. The V gene's germline CDR1 is ENHRY and CDR2 SYGVKD. The CDR3 length is 14 residues. The DNA for the CDR3 is TGTGCCGTAAGAAGGACGGAAAGCTCCTACGAGCAGTACTTC. Translation: CAVRRTESSYEQYF.

This clone appeared a few times. The chain uses TRBV5-6 and TRBJ2-1; no clear D. With 3 bases removed from V and 0 bases from J, the gap between germline ends came to 19 bases. The CDR3 is 18 residues long. Germline assignment: CDR1 SGHDT and CDR2 YYEEEE. The CDR3 sequence is CASSSRRVRISSYNEQFF. In nucleotides, the CDR3 is TGTGCCAGCAGCTCACGACGGGTCCGGATAAGCTCCTACAATGAGCAGTTCTTC.

In its sample, this clone was seen once. The chain links TRBV4-2 to TRBJ2-1; 13 bases map to TRBD2. The germline V gene has CDR1 LGHNA and CDR2 YNFKEQ. CDR3 length: 19 residues. V dropped 4 bases and J dropped 0; count of bases not matched to a gene: 9. The CDR3 loop is CASSPAGLAGVSSYNEQFF. The CDR3 DNA sequence: TGTGCCAGCAGCCCCGCCGGACTAGCGGGAGTTAGCTCCTACAATGAGCAGTTCTTC.

CDR3 nucleotide sequence: TGTGCCAGCAGCCGGACAGACGGGCCTTACGAGCAGTACTTC. Protein: CASSRTDGPYEQYF. The chain uses TRBV5-5 and TRBJ2-7; D possibly corresponds to TRBD1 (6 bases). Trimming cost V 4 bases and J 4 bases, with 15 bases left between them. The CDR3 extends over 14 amino acids. CDR1 is SGHKS and CDR2 is YYEKEE in the germline V gene (reference sequence).

CDR3 DNA: TGTGCCAGCAGTGAAGGACAGGGGGCGAGAAATGAGCAGTTCTTC. Translating gives CASSEGQGARNEQFF. This chain uses TRBV25-1 with TRBJ2-1; 11 positions agree with TRBD1. Germline V CDR1 and CDR2: MGHDK, SYGVNS. The CDR3 length is 15 residues. The J segment lost 7 bases and the V segment lost 2 bases, leaving 4 bases of the junction unmatched.

The CDR3 nucleotides read TGCGCCAGCAGCCAAGATATTAGCGGGAGAGTGTCCTACAATGAGCAGTTCTTC. Translated, it gives CASSQDISGRVSYNEQFF. This chain connects TRBV4-3 to TRBJ2-1, with TRBD2 matching over 9 bases. The CDR3 is 18 amino acids. The germline gives CDR1 LGHNA, CDR2 YSLEER. V gave up 0 bases and J gave up 1 base; unmatched junction bases: 7.

The chain employs TRBV4-1 and TRBJ1-2; 10 nucleotides line up with TRBD1. Looked up from germline, CDR1 is MGHRA and CDR2 is YSYEKL. The ends lost 4 bases at V and 7 bases at J; junction bases unmatched: 9. CDR3 length: 15 amino acids. The CDR3 coding sequence is TGCGCCAGCAGCCTATTGACAGGGGGCATTAGTGGCTACACCTTC. Amino acid sequence: CASSLLTGGISGYTF.

V and J are TRBV7-2 and TRBJ2-5; D gene unclear. Germline V gene data show CDR1 as SGHTA and CDR2 as FQGNSA. Trimming shortened V by 1 base and J by 2 bases, and 8 bases separated the two germline ends. The CDR3 runs 14 residues. Here the CDR3 reads CASSLGGPQETQYF. The CDR3 DNA reads TGTGCCAGCAGCTTAGGTGGTCCGCAAGAGACCCAGTACTTC.

V and J are TRBV7-2 and TRBJ1-6, with D possibly TRBD1 on 5 matching bases. The CDR3 totals 15 residues. CDR1 SGHTA and CDR2 FQGNSA come from the germline V gene. The ends were cut back, 1 base at V and 9 bases at J, with 13 bases in the middle. CDR3 DNA sequence: TGTGCCAGCAGCTTAGAGACAGATAGGAGTTCACCCCTCCACTTT. It is translated as CASSLETDRSSPLHF.

J is TRBJ2-2 and V is TRBV27; the match to TRBD1 covers 9 bases. This CDR3 contains 18 residues. The germline CDR1 and CDR2 sequences are MNHEY and SMNVEV (reference sequence). With 0 bases clipped from V and 4 bases from J, the junction kept 9 bases outside the gene matches. The CDR3 sequence is CASSLSPPDRGGTGELFF. CDR3 coding DNA: TGTGCCAGCAGTTTATCCCCCCCCGACAGGGGGGGCACCGGGGAGCTGTTTTTT.

This chain links TRBV28 with TRBJ1-4; D remains unclear. There are 14 residues in the CDR3. Deletions cut 6 bases from V and 4 bases from J, with 12 bases between. Germline CDR1 is MDHEN and CDR2 is SYDVKM. In nucleotides, the CDR3 is TGTGCCAGCAGCCCGCCAGCGCTTAATGAAAAACTGTTTTTT. It specifies CASSPPALNEKLFF.

The V and J genes are TRBV7-9 and TRBJ2-1; 9 bases map to TRBD2. V trimming: 5 bases; J trimming: 6 bases; junction bases outside the gene matches: 14. Germline V gene data show CDR1 as SEHNR and CDR2 as FQNEAQ (reference sequence). The CDR3 extends over 17 amino acids. This chain's CDR3 is CASSLSSGGRVINEQFF. CDR3 in DNA: TGTGCCAGCAGCCTCTCATCGGGCGGGAGGGTTATCAATGAGCAGTTCTTC.

This chain uses TRBV27 with TRBJ1-4, with 11 bases that match TRBD1. The CDR3 is made up of 15 amino acids. The germline V gene encodes CDR1 MNHEY and CDR2 SMNVEV (reference sequence). V shed 6 bases and J 8 bases; nucleotides not matched to a gene: 8. The CDR3 loop reads CASRRTGTGGEKLFF. Here the CDR3 DNA reads TGTGCCAGCAGGCGGACCGGGACAGGGGGGGAAAAACTGTTTTTT.

The chain combines TRBV19 with TRBJ1-1; D is undetermined. Trimming shortened V by 5 bases and J by 1 base, and 8 bases separated the two germline ends. Germline CDR1 and CDR2: LNHDA and SQIVND (reference sequence). CDR3 length: 13 amino acids. This CDR3 is CASSPTQNTEAFF. CDR3 nucleotides: TGTGCCAGTAGTCCGACACAGAACACTGAAGCTTTCTTT. Supplemented by reference TRBV19 and TRBJ1-1, the full variable domain reads DGGITQSPKYLFRKEGQNVTLSCEQNLNHDAMYWYRQDPGQGLRLIYYSQIVNDFQKGDIAEGYSVSREKKESFPLTVTSAQKNPTAFYLCASSPTQNTEAFFGQGTRLTVV.

The chain recombines TRBV7-2 with TRBJ1-6; 7 bases agree with TRBD1. Germline values: CDR1 SGHTA, CDR2 FQGNSA. J gave up 7 bases and V 1 base, and 4 bases lay outside the gene matches. CDR3 size: 15 residues. For the CDR3, the DNA is TGTGCCAGCAGCTTAGGCAGGGGGTCGAATTCACCCCTCCACTTT. Its translation: CASSLGRGSNSPLHF.

This chain links TRBV6-2 or TRBV6-3 with TRBJ1-2; D unresolved. Germline values: CDR1 MNHEY, CDR2 SVGEGT. The V gene lost 1 base and the J gene lost 7 bases, with 7 bases spanning the gap. This CDR3 comprises 12 residues. Here the CDR3 reads CASSYFLVGYTF. CDR3 DNA sequence: TGTGCCAGCAGTTACTTTCTTGTTGGCTACACCTTC.